This T cell receptor beta chain was observed in a study of T cell changes during pregnancy in multiple sclerosis. Measured with immunoSEQ multiplex PCR; TCRdb has only the in-frame clones, and not every one. The sample contains 90,000 to 100,000 clones, 90% to 95% of which appear only once. This sequence was found in a female donor with multiple sclerosis, enrolled in a pregnancy study. Sequenced here: peripheral blood, sampled in the third trimester of pregnancy.

CDR3 protein: CATSRDQETGSQYF. The DNA of the CDR3 is TGTGCCACCAGCAGAGATCAAGAGACAGGGTCCCAGTACTTC. This chain joins TRBV15 and TRBJ2-5, with 7 nucleotides matching TRBD1. The V and J ends lost 0 bases and 9 bases, in that order; junction bases with no gene match: 7. The CDR3 is 14 residues long. Germline CDR1 reads LNHNV; CDR2 reads YYDKDF (reference sequence).